These T cell receptor beta chains were read from a single sample in a study of T-cell memory formation after mild COVID-19. From the 5' RACE reads, TCRdb called clonotypes with MiXCR, one entry per CDR3 protein. The profile shows about 400,000 distinct CDR3 sequences, 20% to 30% of them singletons. The sample consisted of PBMCs or a T cell subset sorted from them (not recorded which). The receptors here all came from an adult woman who had mild COVID-19 (a few samples of this study predate the infection). Cell type and time point are not known. The CDR3 runs from the conserved cysteine through the conserved F or W. D genes are given only for firm matches. Clone size is shown for a subset of rows, as once, few, many or a class of expanded clone.

V gene	J gene	clone size	D gene	CDR3 DNA	CDR3 protein
TRBV20-1	TRBJ2-1	few	-	TGCAGTGCTAGAGACATTGGGACGGACACCTACAATGAGCAGTTCTTC	CSARDIGTDTYNEQFF
TRBV11-3	TRBJ2-1	-	TRBD2	TGTGCCAGCAGCTTGGGGCCCGGGACTAGCGGGCACTTC	CASSLGPGTSGHF
TRBV11-2	TRBJ2-1	few	-	TGTGCCAGCAGTCCTTCCTTAGAGCAGTTCTTC	CASSPSLEQFF
TRBV7-9	TRBJ1-2	-	-	TGTGCCAGCAGCTTATTAAGAACACACGCCAACTATGGCTACACCTTC	CASSLLRTHANYGYTF
TRBV7-9	TRBJ2-3	-	TRBD2	TGTGCCAGCAGCTCACTAGCGGGAGCTTTCACAGATACGCAGTATTTT	CASSSLAGAFTDTQYF
TRBV12-3/TRBV12-4	TRBJ2-7	-	-	TGTGCCAGCTCCTCGGGAAACAGGGATTTTCGCTACGAGCAGTACTTC	CASSSGNRDFRYEQYF
TRBV5-1	TRBJ2-3	-	-	TGCGCCAGCAGCGGGACACTGACATTCGGAACAGATACGCAGTATTTT	CASSGTLTFGTDTQYF
TRBV10-3	TRBJ2-3	many	-	TGTGCCATCACCATCTCTCTAGCTGGAGATGAGGCGCAGTATTTT	CAITISLAGDEAQYF
TRBV12-3/TRBV12-4	TRBJ2-7	-	-	TGTGCCAGCAGTTTAGCCCTACGAGAGCAGTACTTC	CASSLALREQYF
TRBV10-3	TRBJ2-3	-	TRBD2	TGTGCCATCAGCCCGACTAGCGGGGGGGATACGCAGTATTTT	CAISPTSGGDTQYF
TRBV7-9	TRBJ1-5	-	-	TGTGCCAGCAGCCATATGGGCCAGCCCCAGCATTTT	CASSHMGQPQHF
TRBV12-3/TRBV12-4	TRBJ1-1	-	TRBD1	TGTGCCAGCAGCCAGGGGGGGCTGATAGCTTTCTTT	CASSQGGLIAFF
TRBV7-9	TRBJ1-5	-	-	TGTGCCAGCAGCTTAGAGGGGGGGAGTCAGCCCCAGCATTTT	CASSLEGGSQPQHF
TRBV30	TRBJ2-7	-	-	TGTGCCTTAAGACAGCGCTACTGGGTAGAGCAGTACTTC	CALRQRYWVEQYF
TRBV29-1	TRBJ2-1	-	-	TGCAGCGTTGAGAAGGCGGACTACAATGAGCAGTTCTTC	CSVEKADYNEQFF
TRBV4-2	TRBJ2-3	few	-	TGTGCCAGCAGCCAAGACGACAGAAATACGCAGTATTTT	CASSQDDRNTQYF
TRBV7-2	TRBJ1-1	few	-	TGTGCCAGCAGCTTAGGCGACAGCTACACTGAAGCTTTCTTT	CASSLGDSYTEAFF
TRBV24-1	TRBJ2-7	few	TRBD2	TGTGCCACCAGTGACAGCGGGAGGCCCTACGAGCAGTACTTC	CATSDSGRPYEQYF
TRBV29-1	TRBJ2-3	few	-	TGCAGCGTTGAAGTCGGGGCGACAGATACGCAGTATTTT	CSVEVGATDTQYF
TRBV7-8	TRBJ2-3	few	-	TGTGCCAGCAGCTTAGTCGGGACCCCCGATACGCAGTATTTT	CASSLVGTPDTQYF
TRBV7-3	TRBJ2-2	-	TRBD2	TGTGCCAGCAGCTTAAAACGCGGGACTAGCGGGAGAGGTCTGAACACCGGGGAGCTGTTTTTT	CASSLKRGTSGRGLNTGELFF
TRBV7-6	TRBJ2-2	-	-	TGTGCCAGCAGCCCCTTAGTCGGGGAGCTGTTTTTT	CASSPLVGELFF
TRBV12-3/TRBV12-4	TRBJ2-5	-	-	TGTGCCAGCAGTTTGGGGCTCCCCGGGGTCGAGACCCAGTACTTC	CASSLGLPGVETQYF
TRBV5-6	TRBJ2-5	-	TRBD2	TGTGCCAGCAGTTCACCGGGACTAGCGGGGGGAGAGACCCAGTACTTC	CASSSPGLAGGETQYF
TRBV4-1	TRBJ2-1	-	TRBD2	TGCGCCAGCAGCCAAGATCCCTTTCTAGCGGGGAATGGTGAGCAGTTCTTC	CASSQDPFLAGNGEQFF
TRBV4-2	TRBJ2-7	few	-	TGTGCCAGCAGCCAAGTGGGCAGATCGTCCTACGAGCAGTACTTC	CASSQVGRSSYEQYF